These 15 T cell receptor beta chains were sequenced from one sample in a study of blood T cell repertoires in COVID-19. The method was immunoSEQ multiplex PCR; TCRdb's version includes in-frame clones alone and lacks a portion of them. The sample consists of approximately 150,000 clones, roughly 87% of them appearing once. Source material: peripheral blood. The receptor source for this set is a woman in her 50s with acute or convalescent COVID-19.

The rearrangement joins TRBV6-5 to TRBJ1-1; TRBD1 matches 9 bases. Trimming removed 6 bases from V and 0 bases from J; junction bases left unmatched: 5. CDR3 size: 15 residues. Germline lookup yields CDR1 MNHEY and CDR2 SVGAGI. The CDR3 spells CASRGQGRVNTEAFF. For the CDR3, the DNA is TGTGCCAGCAGGGGACAGGGAAGAGTGAACACTGAAGCTTTCTTT.

The chain combines TRBV24-1 with TRBJ2-1; D gene uncertain. The CDR3 covers 16 residues. V lost 3 bases to trimming and J lost 0 bases, with 11 bases between them. Looked up from germline, CDR1 is KGHDR and CDR2 is SFDVKD. Here the CDR3 reads CATSDDPGSSYNEQFF. The CDR3 nucleotides are TGTGCCACCAGTGATGATCCAGGTAGCTCCTACAATGAGCAGTTCTTC.

This chain connects TRBV9 to TRBJ2-5; possibly TRBD1 for D (6 bases). Germline CDR1 and CDR2: SGDLS and YYNGEE. V dropped 0 bases and J dropped 3 bases, with 12 bases sitting between them. The CDR3 totals 15 residues. CDR3 sequence reads: CASSVGGDTKETQYF. The CDR3 region has the DNA TGTGCCAGCAGCGTAGGAGGGGACACCAAAGAGACCCAGTACTTC.

The CDR3 DNA reads TGTGCCAGCTCACCACTACAGGGGACCCATCAGCCCCAGCATTTT. It specifies CASSPLQGTHQPQHF. This chain uses TRBV18 with TRBJ1-5; 7 bases match TRBD1. Trimming cost V 1 base and J 5 bases; bases outside gene matches: 5. This CDR3 has 15 amino acids. The germline gives CDR1 KGHSH, CDR2 LQKENI.

The J gene is TRBJ2-1, the V gene TRBV4-3; the match to TRBD1 covers 8 bases. The junction had 11 bases not matched to a gene; V was cut back by 4 bases and J by 9 bases. This CDR3 region has 15 residues. Germline CDR1 reads LGHNA; CDR2 reads YSLEER. The CDR3 loop reads CASSPSMAGGSEQFF. CDR3 nucleotide sequence: TGCGCCAGCAGCCCAAGCATGGCAGGGGGCAGTGAGCAGTTCTTC.

The chain uses TRBV6-2 or TRBV6-3 and TRBJ1-2; weak D call: TRBD1 (5 bases). Germline assignment: CDR1 MNHEY and CDR2 SVGEGT. V was trimmed by 5 bases and J by 3 bases, leaving 10 bases between them. The CDR3 is 13 residues long. The CDR3, as DNA: TGTGCCAGCAGTACTCGGGGGTACTATGGCTACACCTTC. It translates to CASSTRGYYGYTF.

The V and J genes are TRBV24-1 and TRBJ1-5; D gene unclear. This CDR3 is built from 14 residues. From germline, CDR1 is KGHDR and CDR2 SFDVKD. Trimming pared 9 bases from V and 2 bases from J, leaving 13 bases between. CDR3 loop: CATASNQGNQPQHF. The CDR3 DNA reads TGTGCCACCGCGTCCAACCAGGGCAATCAGCCCCAGCATTTT.

This chain connects TRBV7-2 to TRBJ2-7; 7 nucleotides align to TRBD1. With V trimmed by 1 base and J by 3 bases, 3 bases remained unmatched. Germline values: CDR1 SGHTA, CDR2 FQGNSA. This CDR3 has 14 residues. This CDR3 reads CASSLGQGVYEQYF. The CDR3 bases are TGTGCCAGCAGCTTAGGACAGGGAGTCTACGAGCAGTACTTC.

The rearrangement uses TRBV19 and TRBJ1-2; D gene ambiguous. Germline CDR1 is LNHDA and CDR2 is SQIVND (reference sequence). This CDR3 contains 16 residues. Deletions cut 7 bases from V and 2 bases from J, with 20 bases between. CDR3 loop: CASTEGWAARNYGYTF. The CDR3 DNA is TGTGCCAGTACTGAAGGCTGGGCAGCACGAAACTATGGCTACACCTTC.

A few counts support this clone. V usage is TRBV2 and J usage is TRBJ2-7; 10 bases fit TRBD2. Germline lookup yields CDR1 SNHLY and CDR2 FYNNEI. The trim removed 8 bases at V and 1 base at J, leaving 5 bases unmatched. CDR3 size: 14 residues. The CDR3 nucleotides are TGTGCCAGCCGTGGAGCGGGAGGGTCCTACGAGCAGTACTTC. Translation: CASRGAGGSYEQYF.

CDR3 in amino acids: CASSYEGVEKLFF. Here the CDR3 DNA reads TGTGCCAGCAGCTATGAGGGGGTGGAAAAACTGTTTTTT. This rearrangement joins TRBV7-9 to TRBJ1-4, with TRBD1 as a possible D gene (6 bases). The CDR3 covers 13 residues. V was cut by 4 bases and J by 8 bases, with 11 bases left in between. CDR1 is SEHNR and CDR2 is FQNEAQ in the germline V gene (reference sequence).

The chain uses TRBV13 and TRBJ2-1; 10 bases fit TRBD1. The CDR3 spans 16 residues. Germline V gene data show CDR1 as PRHDT and CDR2 as FYEKMQ (reference sequence). J gave up 1 base and V 5 bases, and 5 bases lay outside the gene matches. In DNA, the CDR3 is TGTGCCAGCAGCCCGAGACAGGGGGCATCCTACAATGAGCAGTTCTTC. It yields the protein CASSPRQGASYNEQFF.

V usage is TRBV9 and J usage is TRBJ2-1, with 7 bases that match TRBD2. The CDR3 sequence is 15 residues long. Germline lookup yields CDR1 SGDLS and CDR2 YYNGEE. Trimming at V came to 4 bases and at J to 3 bases, leaving 7 bases not matched to a gene. The CDR3 reads CASSPALANYNEQFF. The CDR3, as DNA: TGTGCCAGCAGCCCCGCACTAGCGAACTACAATGAGCAGTTCTTC.

The chain uses TRBV2 and TRBJ1-1; D is unresolved. Germline V CDR1 and CDR2: SNHLY, FYNNEI. V was shortened by 1 base and J by 4 bases, with 7 bases between the two germline ends. The length of the CDR3 is 13 residues. Here the CDR3 reads CASSEEFSTEAFF. CDR3 sequence (DNA): TGTGCCAGCAGTGAAGAGTTCAGCACTGAAGCTTTCTTT.

The chain combines TRBV14 with TRBJ1-5, with D maybe TRBD1 (5 bases). V was trimmed by 0 bases and J by 4 bases, leaving 19 bases between them. The CDR3 has 18 residues. Germline assignment: CDR1 SGHDN and CDR2 FVKESK. CDR3 loop: CASSQDSKEQVENQPQHF. The DNA for the CDR3 is TGTGCCAGCAGCCAAGATTCGAAGGAACAGGTCGAGAATCAGCCCCAGCATTTT.